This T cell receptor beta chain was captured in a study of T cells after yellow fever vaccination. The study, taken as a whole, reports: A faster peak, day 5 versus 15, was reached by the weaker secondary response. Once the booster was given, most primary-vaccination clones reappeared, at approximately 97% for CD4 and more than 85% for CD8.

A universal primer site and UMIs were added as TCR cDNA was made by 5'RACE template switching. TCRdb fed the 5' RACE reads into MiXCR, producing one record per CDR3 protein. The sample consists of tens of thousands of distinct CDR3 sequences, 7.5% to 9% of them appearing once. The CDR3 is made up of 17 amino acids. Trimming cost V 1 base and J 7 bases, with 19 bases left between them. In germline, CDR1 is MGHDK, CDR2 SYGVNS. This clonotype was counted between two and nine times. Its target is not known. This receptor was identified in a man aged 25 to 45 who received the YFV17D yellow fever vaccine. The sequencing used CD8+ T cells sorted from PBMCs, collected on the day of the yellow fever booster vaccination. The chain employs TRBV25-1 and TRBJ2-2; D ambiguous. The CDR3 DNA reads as TGTGCCAGCAGTGAATCAGGCCTACCATCCCTCGACGGGGAGCTGTTTTTT. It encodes CASSESGLPSLDGELFF.